This TCR beta chain was obtained from a study of graft-versus-host responses after intestinal transplantation (dated by TCRdb to the early 2020s). Describing the broader study: Multivisceral, liver-intestinal, or isolated intestinal transplants were received by the recipients. Anti-thymocyte globulin induction was given to all recipients, followed by maintenance tacrolimus and steroids for approximately three years. After intestinal transplantation, graft-versus-host and host-versus-graft alloreactive T cell clones were followed in the graft, circulation and bone marrow using bulk TCR-beta CDR3 sequencing. To identify alloreactive clones, pre-transplant mixed lymphocyte reaction products were sequenced and compared with unstimulated pre-transplant donor and recipient T cells. The cohort enrolled about two dozen intestinal transplant recipients, one of whom was a retransplant, and a few patients without pretransplant specimens were excluded. A peak of at least 4% donor T cells among recipient peripheral blood mononuclear cells was the definition used for donor T cell macrochimerism. Rather than going through the commercial service, samples from three later patients were sequenced in-house on an Illumina MiSeq and processed with MiXCR. General findings and caveats noted by the study authors: GvH clones were found in recipient bone marrow, and some of the GvH clones appeared earlier in ileal mucosa or blood, which is consistent with an intestinal mucosal origin. Conclusions were limited by the relatively low number and heterogeneity of intestinal transplant patients. Early after transplant, declines in HvG clones were associated with peak levels of circulating GvH clones. In patients with donor T cell macrochimerism, the allografts had high GvH to HvG T cell clonal ratios.

On this clone: The antigen it binds to is not known. Per-base quality was not reported, and no clone a single base away is much larger than it.

In the first month after transplant, blood samples were collected up to 4 times, and after that at least monthly when available. The CDR3 starts with the cysteine, ends with the phenylalanine, and has 14 residues. Only CDR3 DNA is held: 42 bases, read in frame from base 1. Trimming removed 5 bases from V and 3 bases from J, leaving 12 bases between the germline ends. Sequences KGHSH (CDR1) and LQKENI (CDR2) are obtained from the germline V gene. The method behind the library was the immunoSEQ multiplex PCR assay. High-throughput TCR-beta CDR3 sequencing of genomic DNA from most patients was performed by Adaptive Biotechnologies. The study's own analysis went as follows. TCR sequencing data were retrieved from Adaptive's ImmunoSEQ software for 18 patients, whereas a few other patients were processed with MiXCR and VDJtools. CDR3 nucleotide sequences shared between donor and recipient were removed because their origin could not be assigned. To be classed as alloreactive, a clone needed at least 2-fold expansion over unstimulated cells and a minimum CFSE-low frequency of 0.002% (template counts) or 0.001% (read counts). Clones were considered mappable if detected in sequenced pre-transplant spleen, lymph node, or MLR CFSE-low populations of the donor or recipient. The cumulative frequency of alloreactive clones was calculated as a percentage of all sequences, weighted by copy number. The table comes from immuneACCESS by way of TCRdb, which keeps in-frame sequences with V and J called. Part of the clones is missing from these tables; in studies checked, under half for an unresolved V gene and the rest for unknown reasons. The DNA was the basis for D and trimming; V, J and clone size are from that table. Counted in this sample were thousands of clones; around 70% of them appeared once. The top ten constitute under 45% of the sample.

Source: PBMCs, taken 300 to 340 days after intestinal transplant. The sequence derives from a human patient who received an intestinal transplant, so some T cells may come from the graft donor. The chain uses TRBV18 and TRBJ2-3; a tentative D match to TRBD1 spans 6 bases. The bases are TGTGCCAGCTCAACAGGGATGGAGACAGATACGCAGTATTTT. This codes for CASSTGMETDTQYF.